This TCR beta chain was captured in a study of blood T cell repertoires in COVID-19. The CDR3 spans 15 residues. V lost 5 bases to trimming and J lost 2 bases; unmatched junction nucleotides: 7. Germline V gene lookup returns CDR1 SGHAT and CDR2 FQDESV (reference sequence). Original analysis: The authors estimated nucleated cell counts from reference gene primer amplification. The table came from immunoSEQ multiplex PCR; TCRdb's copy has only in-frame clones and leaves some out. V and J calls and clone size come straight from that table; D and trimming were deduced from the DNA. The repertoire includes roughly 200,000 clones, 94% of them detected once, and approximately 0.69% sits in the top ten. This clone was observed a single time.

V and J are TRBV11-1 and TRBJ2-7; TRBD1 matches at 9 bases. This clonotype was obtained from a young man with COVID-19, enrolled during active disease. Sequenced material: peripheral blood. As DNA, the CDR3 is TGTGCCAGCAGCCAGGACAGGGGTGGCACCTACGAGCAGTACTTC. Protein: CASSQDRGGTYEQYF.